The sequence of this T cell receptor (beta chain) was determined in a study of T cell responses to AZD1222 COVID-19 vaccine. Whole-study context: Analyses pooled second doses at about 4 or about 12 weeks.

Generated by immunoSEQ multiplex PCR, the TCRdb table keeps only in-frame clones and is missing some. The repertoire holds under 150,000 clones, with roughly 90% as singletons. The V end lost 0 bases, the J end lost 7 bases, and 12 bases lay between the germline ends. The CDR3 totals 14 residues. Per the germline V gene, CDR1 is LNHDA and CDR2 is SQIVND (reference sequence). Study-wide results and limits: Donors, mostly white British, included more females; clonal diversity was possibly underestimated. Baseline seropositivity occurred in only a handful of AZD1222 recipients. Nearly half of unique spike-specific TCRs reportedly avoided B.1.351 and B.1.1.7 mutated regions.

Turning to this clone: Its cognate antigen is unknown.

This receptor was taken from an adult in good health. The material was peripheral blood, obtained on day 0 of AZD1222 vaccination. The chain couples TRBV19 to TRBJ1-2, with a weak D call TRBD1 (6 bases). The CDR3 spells CASSIDTRGLGYTF. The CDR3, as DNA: TGTGCCAGTAGTATAGATACTCGGGGGCTTGGCTACACCTTC.